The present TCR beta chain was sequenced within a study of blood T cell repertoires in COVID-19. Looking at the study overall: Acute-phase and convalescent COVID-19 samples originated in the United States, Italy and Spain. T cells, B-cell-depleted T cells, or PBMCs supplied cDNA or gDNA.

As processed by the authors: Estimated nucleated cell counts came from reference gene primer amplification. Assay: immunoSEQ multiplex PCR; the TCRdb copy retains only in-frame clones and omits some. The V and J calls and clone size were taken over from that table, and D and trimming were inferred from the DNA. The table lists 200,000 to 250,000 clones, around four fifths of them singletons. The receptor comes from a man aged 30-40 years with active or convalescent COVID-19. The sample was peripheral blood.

This CDR3 reads CATHRSVAGGGEQYF. The CDR3 DNA sequence: TGTGCCACCCATCGTTCTGTGGCAGGGGGCGGCGAGCAGTACTTC. The chain employs TRBV28 and TRBJ2-7; 8 nucleotides agree with TRBD1. Germline trimming cut 10 bases from V and 6 bases from J; bases unmatched to any gene: 17. This CDR3 comprises 15 residues. The germline V gene encodes CDR1 MDHEN and CDR2 SYDVKM.